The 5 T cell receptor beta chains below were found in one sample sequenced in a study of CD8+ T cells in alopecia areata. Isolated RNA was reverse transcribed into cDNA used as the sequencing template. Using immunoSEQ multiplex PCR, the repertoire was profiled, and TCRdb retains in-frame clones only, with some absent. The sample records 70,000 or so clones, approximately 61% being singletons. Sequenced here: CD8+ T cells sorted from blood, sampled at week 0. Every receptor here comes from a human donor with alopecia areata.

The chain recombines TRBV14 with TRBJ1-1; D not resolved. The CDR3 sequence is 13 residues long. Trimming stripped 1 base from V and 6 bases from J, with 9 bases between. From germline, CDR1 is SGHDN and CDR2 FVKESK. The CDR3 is CASSQGPVAEAFF. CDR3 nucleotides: TGTGCCAGCAGCCAAGGCCCAGTCGCTGAAGCTTTCTTT. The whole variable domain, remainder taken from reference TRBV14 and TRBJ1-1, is EAGVTQFPSHSVIEKGQTVTLRCDPISGHDNLYWYRRVMGKEIKFLLHFVKESKQDESGMPNNRFLAERTGGTYSTLKVQPAELEDSGVYFCASSQGPVAEAFFGQGTRLTVV.

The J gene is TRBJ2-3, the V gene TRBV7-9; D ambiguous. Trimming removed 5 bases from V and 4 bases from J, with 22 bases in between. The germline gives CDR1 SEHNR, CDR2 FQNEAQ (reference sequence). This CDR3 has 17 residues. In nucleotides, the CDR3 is TGTGCCAGCAGCCCGCTCCTTTTAGCCGATACATCAGATACGCAGTATTTT. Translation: CASSPLLLADTSDTQYF.

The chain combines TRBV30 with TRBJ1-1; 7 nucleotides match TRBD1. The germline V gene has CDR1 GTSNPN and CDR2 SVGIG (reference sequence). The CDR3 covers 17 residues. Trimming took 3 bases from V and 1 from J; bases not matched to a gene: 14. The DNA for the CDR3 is TGTGCCTGGAGCGATATGGACAGGCCAAACCCGAACACTGAAGCTTTCTTT. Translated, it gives CAWSDMDRPNPNTEAFF. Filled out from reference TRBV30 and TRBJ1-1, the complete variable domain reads SQTIHQWPATLVQPVGSPLSLECTVEGTSNPNLYWYRQAAGRGLQLLFYSVGIGQISSEVPQNLSASRPQDRQFILSSKKLLLSDSGFYLCAWSDMDRPNPNTEAFFGQGTRLTVV.

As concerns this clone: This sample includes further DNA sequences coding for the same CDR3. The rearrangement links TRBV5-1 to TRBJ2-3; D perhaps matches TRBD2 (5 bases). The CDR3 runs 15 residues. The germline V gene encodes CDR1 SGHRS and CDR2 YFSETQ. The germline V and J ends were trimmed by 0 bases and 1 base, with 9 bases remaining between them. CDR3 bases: TGCGCCAGCAGCTTGGCGGGAAGGGGCACAGATACGCAGTATTTT. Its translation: CASSLAGRGTDTQYF. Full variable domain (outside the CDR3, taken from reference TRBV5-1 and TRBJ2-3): KAGVTQTPRYLIKTRGQQVTLSCSPISGHRSVSWYQQTPGQGLQFLFEYFSETQRNKGNFPGRFSGRQFSNSRSEMNVSTLELGDSALYLCASSLAGRGTDTQYFGPGTRLTVL.

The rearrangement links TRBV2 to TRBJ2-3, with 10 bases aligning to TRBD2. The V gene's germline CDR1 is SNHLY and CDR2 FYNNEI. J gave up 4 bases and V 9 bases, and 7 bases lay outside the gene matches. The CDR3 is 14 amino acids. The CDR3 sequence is CARGLAGDPDTQYF. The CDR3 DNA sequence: TGTGCCAGAGGGCTAGCGGGAGATCCAGATACGCAGTATTTT.